This T cell receptor beta chain stems from a study of naive and memory T cell subsets. The beta constant-region primer was an equimolar mix of two oligonucleotides covering TRBC1 and TRBC2. The ligated cDNA underwent four PCR rounds using SP2 and nested alpha and beta constant-region primers. MiXCR, run by TCRdb on the UMI-ligation and nested PCR reads, gives a single entry per CDR3 protein. The sample includes 150,000 or so distinct CDR3 sequences, roughly 22% seen only once; the top ten take about 0.11%. Study-level findings and limits: Possibly reflecting memory cells re-expressing CD45RA, a few larger clonotypes occurred in naive repertoires, especially CD8.

This clonotype was recorded at least ten times. As yet, its antigen is unknown. CDR1 SGHNT and CDR2 YYREEE come from the germline V gene (reference sequence). V was trimmed by 2 bases and J by 5 bases, leaving 13 bases between them. The CDR3 covers 15 residues. This chain connects TRBV5-4 to TRBJ2-2; a possible D gene is TRBD2 (6 bases). The sequence was collected from a human donor in good health. The sequenced sample was naive CD4+ T cells from blood. CDR3 sequence reads: CASSFGTSITGELFF. DNA for the CDR3: TGTGCCAGCAGCTTCGGCACTAGCATAACCGGGGAGCTGTTTTTT.